Sequencing of this TCR beta chain was carried out in a study of chemoradiotherapy in HPV16-positive cancers. Study as a whole: Candidate HPV-specific T-cell clones and common TCR motifs came from functional assays in a couple of HPV16-positive patients.

General observations from the study: Candidate HPV-specific clones and E7-related TCR motifs grew in tumor during treatment. HPV-responsive T-cell expansion during chemoradiotherapy was linked to improved recurrence-free survival in HPV16-positive patients.

The V gene's germline CDR1 is MNHEY and CDR2 SMNVEV (reference sequence). Trimming left V 2 bases short and J 0 bases short, with 10 bases between. The CDR3 loop spans 15 amino acids. Here immunoSEQ multiplex PCR was the method, and the copy in TCRdb shows in-frame clones only, minus some. This table holds about 7,000 clones, 75% to 80% found once. Repertoires were sampled repeatedly during chemoradiotherapy. This clone was counted once. Antigen: not known. The clonotype originates from a human donor with HPV-associated anogenital cancer. This chain uses TRBV27 with TRBJ1-1; D may be TRBD1 (5 bases). The sample was collected from a patient who underwent chemoradiotherapy. The CDR3 DNA is TGTGCCAGCAGTTTAATGGCAGGGATGAACACTGAAGCTTTCTTT. Amino acids: CASSLMAGMNTEAFF.